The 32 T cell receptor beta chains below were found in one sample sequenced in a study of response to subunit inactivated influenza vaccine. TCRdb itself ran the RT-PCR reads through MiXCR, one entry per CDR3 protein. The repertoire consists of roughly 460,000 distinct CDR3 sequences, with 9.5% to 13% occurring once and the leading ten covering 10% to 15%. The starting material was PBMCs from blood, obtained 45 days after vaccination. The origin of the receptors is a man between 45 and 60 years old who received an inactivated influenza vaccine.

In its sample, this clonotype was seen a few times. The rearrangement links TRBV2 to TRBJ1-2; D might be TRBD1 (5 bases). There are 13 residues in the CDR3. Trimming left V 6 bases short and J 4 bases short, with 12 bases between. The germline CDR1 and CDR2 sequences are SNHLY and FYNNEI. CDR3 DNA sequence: TGTGCCAGCAGGGGGGGTCTAGGCTATGGCTACACCTTC. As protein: CASRGGLGYGYTF.

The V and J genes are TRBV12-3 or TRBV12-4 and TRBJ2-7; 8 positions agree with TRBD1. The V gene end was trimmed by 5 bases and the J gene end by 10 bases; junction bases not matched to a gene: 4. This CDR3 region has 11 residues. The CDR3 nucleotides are TGTGCCAGCAGTACGGACAGGGTTCAGTACTTC. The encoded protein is CASSTDRVQYF.

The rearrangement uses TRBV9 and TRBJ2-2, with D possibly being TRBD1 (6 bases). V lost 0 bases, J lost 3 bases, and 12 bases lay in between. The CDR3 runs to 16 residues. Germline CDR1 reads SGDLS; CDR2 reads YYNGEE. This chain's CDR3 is CASSVESRGYTGELFF. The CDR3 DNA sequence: TGTGCCAGCAGCGTAGAAAGCAGGGGCTACACCGGGGAGCTGTTTTTT. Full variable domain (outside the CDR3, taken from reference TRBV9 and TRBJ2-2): DSGVTQTPKHLITATGQRVTLRCSPRSGDLSVYWYQQSLDQGLQFLIQYYNGEERAKGNILERFSAQQFPDLHSELNLSSLELGDSALYFCASSVESRGYTGELFFGEGSRLTVL.

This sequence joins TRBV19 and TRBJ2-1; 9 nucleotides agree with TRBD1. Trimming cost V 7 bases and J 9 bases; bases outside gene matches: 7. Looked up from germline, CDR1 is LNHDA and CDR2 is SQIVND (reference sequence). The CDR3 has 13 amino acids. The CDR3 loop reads CASTRDRESEQFF. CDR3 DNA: TGTGCCAGTACTAGGGACAGGGAAAGTGAGCAGTTCTTC.

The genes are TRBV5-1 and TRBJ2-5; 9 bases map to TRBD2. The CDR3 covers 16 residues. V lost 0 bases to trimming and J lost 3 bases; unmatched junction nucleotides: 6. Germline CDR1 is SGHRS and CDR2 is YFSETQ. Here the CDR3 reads CASSLALVAGEETQYF. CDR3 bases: TGCGCCAGCAGCTTGGCCCTAGTAGCGGGGGAAGAGACCCAGTACTTC.

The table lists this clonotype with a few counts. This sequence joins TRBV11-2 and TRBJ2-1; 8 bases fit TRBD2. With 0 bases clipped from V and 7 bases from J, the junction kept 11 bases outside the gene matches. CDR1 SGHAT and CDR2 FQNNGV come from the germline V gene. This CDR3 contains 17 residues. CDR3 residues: CASSLDWWRGVSNEQFF. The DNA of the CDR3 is TGTGCCAGCAGCTTAGATTGGTGGCGGGGGGTTAGTAATGAGCAGTTCTTC. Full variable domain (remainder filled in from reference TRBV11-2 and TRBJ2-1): EAGVAQSPRYKIIEKRQSVAFWCNPISGHATLYWYQQILGQGPKLLIQFQNNGVVDDSQLPKDRFSAERLKGVDSTLKIQPAKLEDSAVYLCASSLDWWRGVSNEQFFGPGTRLTVL.

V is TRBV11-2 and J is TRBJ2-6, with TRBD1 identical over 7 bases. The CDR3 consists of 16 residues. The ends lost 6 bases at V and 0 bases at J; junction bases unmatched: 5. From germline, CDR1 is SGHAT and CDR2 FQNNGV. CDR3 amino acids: CASRKNRGSGANVLTF. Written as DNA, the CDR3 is TGTGCCAGCAGAAAAAACAGGGGCTCTGGGGCCAACGTCCTGACTTTC.

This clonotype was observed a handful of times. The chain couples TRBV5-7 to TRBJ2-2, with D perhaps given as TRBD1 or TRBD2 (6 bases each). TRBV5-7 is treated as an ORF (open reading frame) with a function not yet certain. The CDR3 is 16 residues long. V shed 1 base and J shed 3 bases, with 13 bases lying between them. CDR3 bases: TGTGCCAGCAGCTTGTCGGGGGCGGCGGACACCGGGGAGCTGTTTTTT. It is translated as CASSLSGAADTGELFF.

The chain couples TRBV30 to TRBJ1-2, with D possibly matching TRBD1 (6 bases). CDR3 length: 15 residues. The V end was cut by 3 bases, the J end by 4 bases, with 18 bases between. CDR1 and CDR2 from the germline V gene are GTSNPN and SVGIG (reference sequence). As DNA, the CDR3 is TGTGCCTGGAGCGCCGACTCGGGACAAATCTATGGCTACACCTTC. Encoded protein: CAWSADSGQIYGYTF. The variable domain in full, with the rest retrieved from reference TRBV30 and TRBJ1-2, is SQTIHQWPATLVQPVGSPLSLECTVEGTSNPNLYWYRQAAGRGLQLLFYSVGIGQISSEVPQNLSASRPQDRQFILSSKKLLLSDSGFYLCAWSADSGQIYGYTFGSGTRLTVV.

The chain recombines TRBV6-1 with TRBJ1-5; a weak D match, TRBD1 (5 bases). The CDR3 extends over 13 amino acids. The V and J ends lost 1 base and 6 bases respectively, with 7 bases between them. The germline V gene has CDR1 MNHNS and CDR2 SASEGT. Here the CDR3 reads CASSEGGVQPQHF. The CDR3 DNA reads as TGTGCCAGCAGTGAAGGGGGGGTTCAGCCCCAGCATTTT.

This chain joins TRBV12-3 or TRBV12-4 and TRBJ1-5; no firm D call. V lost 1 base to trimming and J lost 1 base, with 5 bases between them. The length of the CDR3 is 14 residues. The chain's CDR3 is CASSLVASNQPQHF. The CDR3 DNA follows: TGTGCCAGCAGTTTAGTAGCCAGCAATCAGCCCCAGCATTTT.

CDR3 sequence (DNA): TGTGCCAGCAGTCCTAGCAGGGATTCGCCCGGCGAGCAGTACTTC. Translated, it gives CASSPSRDSPGEQYF. The gene calls are TRBV12-3 or TRBV12-4 and TRBJ2-7; D could derive from TRBD1 or TRBD2 (5 bases each). The CDR3 covers 15 residues. V was pared by 5 bases and J by 6 bases, with 20 bases between.

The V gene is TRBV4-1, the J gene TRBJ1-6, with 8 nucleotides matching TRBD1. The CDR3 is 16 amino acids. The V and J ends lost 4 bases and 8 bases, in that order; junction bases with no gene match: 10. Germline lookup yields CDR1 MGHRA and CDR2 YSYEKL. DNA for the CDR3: TGCGCCAGCAGCCGAGCGACAGGGGTGATGGATTCACCCCTCCACTTT. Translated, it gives CASSRATGVMDSPLHF.

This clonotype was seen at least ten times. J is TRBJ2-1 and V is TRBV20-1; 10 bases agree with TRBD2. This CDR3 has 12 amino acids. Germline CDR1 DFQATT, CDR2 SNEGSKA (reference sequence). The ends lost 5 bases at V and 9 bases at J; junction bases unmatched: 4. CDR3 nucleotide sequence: TGCAGTGCTGAGGGACTAGCGCCTGAGCAGTTCTTC. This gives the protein CSAEGLAPEQFF.

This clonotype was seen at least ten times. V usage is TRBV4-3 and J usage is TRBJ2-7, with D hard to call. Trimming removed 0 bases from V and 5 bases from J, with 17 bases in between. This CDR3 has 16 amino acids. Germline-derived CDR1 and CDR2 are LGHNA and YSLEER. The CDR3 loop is CASSQEGISLGHEQYF. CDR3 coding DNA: TGCGCCAGCAGCCAAGAAGGCATCTCCCTTGGCCACGAGCAGTACTTC.

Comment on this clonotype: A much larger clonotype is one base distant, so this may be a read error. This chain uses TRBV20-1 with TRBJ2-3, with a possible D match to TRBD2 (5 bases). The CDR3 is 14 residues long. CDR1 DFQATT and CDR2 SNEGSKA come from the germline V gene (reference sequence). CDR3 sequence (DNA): TGCAGTGCTAGAGGGCCACCTAGCACAGATACGCAGTCTTTT. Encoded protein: CSARGPPSTDTQSF.

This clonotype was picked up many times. The CDR3 DNA is TGTGCCAGCAGCTTTGGCACAGATACGCAGTATTTT. Translation gives CASSFGTDTQYF. The chain couples TRBV7-9 to TRBJ2-3; unclear D gene. Germline CDR1 and CDR2: SEHNR and FQNEAQ (reference sequence). The CDR3 length is 12 residues. V shed 3 bases and J shed 1 base, with 2 bases lying between them.

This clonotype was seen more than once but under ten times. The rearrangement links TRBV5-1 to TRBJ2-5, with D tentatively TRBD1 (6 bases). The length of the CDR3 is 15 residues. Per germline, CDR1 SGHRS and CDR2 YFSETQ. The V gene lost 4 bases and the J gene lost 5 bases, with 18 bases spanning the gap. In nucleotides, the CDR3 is TGCGCCAGCAGCCAACAGGGTCTCCTACGGGAGACCCAGTACTTC. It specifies CASSQQGLLRETQYF.

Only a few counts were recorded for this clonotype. This CDR3 reads CASSLEARTGYEQYF. In DNA, the CDR3 is TGTGCCAGCAGCTTAGAAGCACGGACTGGCTACGAGCAGTACTTC. The genes are TRBV7-6 and TRBJ2-7, with D perhaps TRBD2 (5 bases). The CDR3 has 15 residues. The V end was cut by 1 base, the J end by 3 bases, with 13 bases between. CDR1 and CDR2 from the germline V gene are SGHVS and FNYEAQ.

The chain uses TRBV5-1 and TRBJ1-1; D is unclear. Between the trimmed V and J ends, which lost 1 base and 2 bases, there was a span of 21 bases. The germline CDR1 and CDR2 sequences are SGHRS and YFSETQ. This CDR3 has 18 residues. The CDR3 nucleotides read TGCGCCAGCAGCTTGTCGTTAAGCGTCCGTGGGCTAAACACTGAAGCTTTCTTT. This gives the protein CASSLSLSVRGLNTEAFF.

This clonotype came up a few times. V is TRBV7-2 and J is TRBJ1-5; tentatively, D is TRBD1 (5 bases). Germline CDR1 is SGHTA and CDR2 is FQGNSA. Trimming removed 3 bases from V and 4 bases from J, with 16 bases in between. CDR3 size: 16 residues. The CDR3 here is CASSLTVTRGNQPQHF. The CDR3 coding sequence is TGTGCCAGCAGCTTGACAGTCACTCGGGGGAATCAGCCCCAGCATTTT.

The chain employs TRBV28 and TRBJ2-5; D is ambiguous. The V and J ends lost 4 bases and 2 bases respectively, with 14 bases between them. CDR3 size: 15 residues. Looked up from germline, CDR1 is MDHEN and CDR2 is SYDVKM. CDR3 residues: CASSYAGMKQETQYF. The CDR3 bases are TGTGCCAGCAGTTACGCTGGGATGAAACAAGAGACCCAGTACTTC.

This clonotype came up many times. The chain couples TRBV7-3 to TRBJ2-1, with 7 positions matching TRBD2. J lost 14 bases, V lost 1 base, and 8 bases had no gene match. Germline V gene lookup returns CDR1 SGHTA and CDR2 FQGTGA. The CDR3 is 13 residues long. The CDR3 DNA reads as TGTGCCAGCAGCTTAAATCTGGGAGGGATCAAGTTCTTC. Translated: CASSLNLGGIKFF.

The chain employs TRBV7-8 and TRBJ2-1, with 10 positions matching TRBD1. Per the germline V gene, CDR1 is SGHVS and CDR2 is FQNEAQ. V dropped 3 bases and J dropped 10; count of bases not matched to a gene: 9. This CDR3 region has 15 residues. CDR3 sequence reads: CASSFIRDRGGEQFF. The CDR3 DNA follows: TGTGCCAGCAGCTTTATCCGGGACAGGGGAGGGGAGCAGTTCTTC.

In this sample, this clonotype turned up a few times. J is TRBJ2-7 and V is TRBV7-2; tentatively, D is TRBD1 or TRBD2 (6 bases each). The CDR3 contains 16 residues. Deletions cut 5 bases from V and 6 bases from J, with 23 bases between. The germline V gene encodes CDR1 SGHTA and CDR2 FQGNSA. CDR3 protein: CASSENSGVGGLEQYF. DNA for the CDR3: TGTGCCAGCAGCGAAAATTCAGGGGTGGGGGGCCTCGAGCAGTACTTC.

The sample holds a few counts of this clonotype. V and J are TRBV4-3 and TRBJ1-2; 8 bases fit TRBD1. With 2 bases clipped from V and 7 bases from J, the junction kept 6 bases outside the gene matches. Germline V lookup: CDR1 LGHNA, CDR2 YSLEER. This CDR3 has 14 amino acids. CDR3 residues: CASSQLTGAGGYTF. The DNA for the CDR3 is TGCGCCAGCAGCCAATTGACAGGGGCAGGTGGCTACACCTTC.

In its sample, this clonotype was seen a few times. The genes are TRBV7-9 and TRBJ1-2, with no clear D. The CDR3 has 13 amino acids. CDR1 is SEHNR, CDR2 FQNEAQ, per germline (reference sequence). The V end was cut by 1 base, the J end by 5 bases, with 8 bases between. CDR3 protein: CASSLGLVYGYTF. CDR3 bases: TGTGCCAGCAGCTTAGGGCTCGTATATGGCTACACCTTC. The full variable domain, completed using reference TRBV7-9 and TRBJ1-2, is DTGVSQNPRHKITKRGQNVTFRCDPISEHNRLYWYRQTLGQGPEFLTYFQNEAQLEKSRLLSDRFSAERPKGSFSTLEIQRTEQGDSAMYLCASSLGLVYGYTFGSGTRLTVV.

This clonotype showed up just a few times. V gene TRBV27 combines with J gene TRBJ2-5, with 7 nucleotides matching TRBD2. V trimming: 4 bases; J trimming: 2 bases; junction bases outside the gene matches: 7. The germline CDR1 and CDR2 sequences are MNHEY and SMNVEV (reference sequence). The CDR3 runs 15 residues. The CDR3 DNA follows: TGTGCCAGCAGTTATGGGGGGGGGGTTCAAGAGACCCAGTACTTC. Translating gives CASSYGGGVQETQYF.

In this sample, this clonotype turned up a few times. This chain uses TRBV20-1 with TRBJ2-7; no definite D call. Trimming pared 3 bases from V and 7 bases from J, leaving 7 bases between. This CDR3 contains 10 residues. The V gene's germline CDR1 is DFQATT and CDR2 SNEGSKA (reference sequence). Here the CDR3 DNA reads TGCAGTGCTAGTTTCGTGGAGCAGTACTTC. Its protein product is CSASFVEQYF.

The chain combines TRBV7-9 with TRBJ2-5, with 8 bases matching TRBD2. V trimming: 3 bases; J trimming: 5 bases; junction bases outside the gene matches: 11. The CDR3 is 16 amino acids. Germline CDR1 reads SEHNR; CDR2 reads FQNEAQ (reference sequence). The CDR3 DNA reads TGTGCCAGCAGCTTTTGGTCGGGACTAGAGTTTGAGACCCAGTACTTC. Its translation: CASSFWSGLEFETQYF. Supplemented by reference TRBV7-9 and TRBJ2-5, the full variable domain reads DTGVSQNPRHKITKRGQNVTFRCDPISEHNRLYWYRQTLGQGPEFLTYFQNEAQLEKSRLLSDRFSAERPKGSFSTLEIQRTEQGDSAMYLCASSFWSGLEFETQYFGPGTRLLVL.

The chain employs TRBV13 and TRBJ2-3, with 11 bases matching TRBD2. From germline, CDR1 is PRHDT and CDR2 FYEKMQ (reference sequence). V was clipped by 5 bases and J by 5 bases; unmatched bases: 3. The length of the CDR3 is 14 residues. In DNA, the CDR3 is TGTGCCAGCAGCCCGGGACTAGCGGAAGATACGCAGTATTTT. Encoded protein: CASSPGLAEDTQYF.

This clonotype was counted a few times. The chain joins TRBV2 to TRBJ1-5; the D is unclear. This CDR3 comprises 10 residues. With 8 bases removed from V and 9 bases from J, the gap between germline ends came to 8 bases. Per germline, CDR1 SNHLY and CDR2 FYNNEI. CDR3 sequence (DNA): TGTGCCAGCGGCCCCCCGCCCCAGCATTTT. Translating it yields CASGPPPQHF.